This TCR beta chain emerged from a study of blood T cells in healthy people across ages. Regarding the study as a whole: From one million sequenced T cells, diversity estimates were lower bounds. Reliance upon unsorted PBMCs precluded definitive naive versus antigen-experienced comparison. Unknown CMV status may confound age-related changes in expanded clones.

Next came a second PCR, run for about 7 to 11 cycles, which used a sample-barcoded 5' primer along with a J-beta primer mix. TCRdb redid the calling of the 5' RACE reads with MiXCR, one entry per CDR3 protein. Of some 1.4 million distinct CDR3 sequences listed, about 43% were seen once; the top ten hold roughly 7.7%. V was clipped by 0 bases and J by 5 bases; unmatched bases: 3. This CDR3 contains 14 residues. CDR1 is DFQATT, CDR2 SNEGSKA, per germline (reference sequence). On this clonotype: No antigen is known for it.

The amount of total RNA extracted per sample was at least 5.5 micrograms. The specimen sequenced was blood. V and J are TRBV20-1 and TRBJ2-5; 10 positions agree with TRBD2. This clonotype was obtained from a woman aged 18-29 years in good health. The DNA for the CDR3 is TGCAGTGCTAGAGAACTAGCGGGAAGGGAGACCCAGTACTTC. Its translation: CSARELAGRETQYF.